This T cell receptor beta chain was observed in a study of metastatic and nonmetastatic thyroid tumors. This clone has ten or more counts. TCRdb re-clonotyped the PCR reads through MiXCR. The sample yields over 30,000 clones, roughly a sixth seen once. Nobody among the patients had been given any treatment before thyroid surgery. Source material: blood. This clonotype originated in a male donor with papillary thyroid cancer or a benign thyroid nodule (not recorded which). Some clones in this sample may be carry-over from other donors' samples.

CDR3 DNA: TGCAGCGTTGAAGGCCAAGCGGGTTTAGCCAAAAACATTCAGTACTTC. Its protein is CSVEGQAGLAKNIQYF. The rearrangement joins TRBV29-1 to TRBJ2-4; the D gene is possibly TRBD2 (6 bases). Deletions cut 1 base from V and 0 bases from J, with 13 bases between. This CDR3 comprises 16 residues. Germline V gene lookup returns CDR1 SQVTM and CDR2 ANQGSEA.